This T cell receptor (beta chain) was obtained from a study of vaccination effects on CD4 cells after COVID-19. Germline values: CDR1 MRHNA, CDR2 SNTAGT. V was trimmed by 3 bases and J by 0 bases, leaving 2 bases between them. The CDR3 runs 13 residues. Subsequent to approximately 11 days of culture, CD4+ T cells were isolated. Method: immunoSEQ multiplex PCR; TCRdb's copy keeps in-frame clones and lacks some. Here the sample spans 32,000 or so clones, approximately 67% being singletons. Concerning this clone itself: Its antigen is not known.

J is TRBJ2-2 and V is TRBV6-4; D is unresolved. The sequence derives from a human donor who received a COVID-19 vaccine. The sequences come from CD4+ T cells from PBMCs cultured without peptide, collected before COVID-19 vaccination. The chain's CDR3 is CASSEANTGELFF. The CDR3 DNA reads TGTGCCAGCAGTGAAGCGAACACCGGGGAGCTGTTTTTT.